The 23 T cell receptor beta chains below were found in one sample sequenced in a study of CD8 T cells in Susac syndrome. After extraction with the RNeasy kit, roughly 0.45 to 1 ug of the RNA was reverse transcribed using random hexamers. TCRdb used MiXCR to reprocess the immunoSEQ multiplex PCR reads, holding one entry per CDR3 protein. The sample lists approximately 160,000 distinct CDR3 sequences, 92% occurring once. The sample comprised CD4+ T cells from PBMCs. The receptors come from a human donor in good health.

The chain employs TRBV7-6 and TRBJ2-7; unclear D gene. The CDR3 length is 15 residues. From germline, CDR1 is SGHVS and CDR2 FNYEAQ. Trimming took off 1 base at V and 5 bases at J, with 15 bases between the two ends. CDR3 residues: CASSLVWADGNEQYF. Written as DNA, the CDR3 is TGTGCCAGCAGCTTAGTCTGGGCGGATGGGAACGAGCAGTACTTC.

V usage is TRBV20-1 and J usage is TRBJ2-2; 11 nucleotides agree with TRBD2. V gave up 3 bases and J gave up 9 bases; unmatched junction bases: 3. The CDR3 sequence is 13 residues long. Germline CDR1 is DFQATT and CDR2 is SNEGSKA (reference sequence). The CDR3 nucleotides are TGCAGTGCTAGTAGCGGGAGGGTGAGGGAGCTGTTTTTT. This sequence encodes CSASSGRVRELFF.

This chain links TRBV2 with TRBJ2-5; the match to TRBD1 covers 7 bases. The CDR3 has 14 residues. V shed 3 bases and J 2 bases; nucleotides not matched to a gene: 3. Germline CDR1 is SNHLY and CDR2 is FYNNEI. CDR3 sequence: CASSDWDSQETQYF. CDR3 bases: TGTGCCAGCAGTGATTGGGACAGTCAAGAGACCCAGTACTTC.

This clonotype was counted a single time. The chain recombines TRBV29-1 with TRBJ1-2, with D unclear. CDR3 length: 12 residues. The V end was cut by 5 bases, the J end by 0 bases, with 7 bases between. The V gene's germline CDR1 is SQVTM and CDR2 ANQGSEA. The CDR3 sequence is CSVQAANYGYTF. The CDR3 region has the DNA TGCAGCGTTCAGGCAGCTAACTATGGCTACACCTTC.

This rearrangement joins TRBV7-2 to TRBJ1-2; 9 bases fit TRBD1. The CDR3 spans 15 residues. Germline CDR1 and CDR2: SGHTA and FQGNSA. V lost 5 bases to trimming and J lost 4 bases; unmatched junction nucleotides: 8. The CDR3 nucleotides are TGTGCCAGCAGCACCAACAGGGGGCTCGCCTATGGCTACACCTTC. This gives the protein CASSTNRGLAYGYTF.

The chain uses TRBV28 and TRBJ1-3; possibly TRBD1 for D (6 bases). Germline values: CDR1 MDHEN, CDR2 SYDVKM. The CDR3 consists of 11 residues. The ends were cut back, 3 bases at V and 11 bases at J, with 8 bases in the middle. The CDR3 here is CASSLGAAIYF. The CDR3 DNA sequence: TGTGCCAGCAGTTTGGGGGCGGCCATATATTTT.

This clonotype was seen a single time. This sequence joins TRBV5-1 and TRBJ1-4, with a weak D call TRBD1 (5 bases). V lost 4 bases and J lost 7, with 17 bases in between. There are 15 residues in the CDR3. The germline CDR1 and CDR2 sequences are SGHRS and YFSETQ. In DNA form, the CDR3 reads TGCGCCAGCAGCGATGGGACGACGGCCCGTGAAAAACTGTTTTTT. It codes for CASSDGTTAREKLFF. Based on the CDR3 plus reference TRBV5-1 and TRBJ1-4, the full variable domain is KAGVTQTPRYLIKTRGQQVTLSCSPISGHRSVSWYQQTPGQGLQFLFEYFSETQRNKGNFPGRFSGRQFSNSRSEMNVSTLELGDSALYLCASSDGTTAREKLFFGSGTQLSVL.

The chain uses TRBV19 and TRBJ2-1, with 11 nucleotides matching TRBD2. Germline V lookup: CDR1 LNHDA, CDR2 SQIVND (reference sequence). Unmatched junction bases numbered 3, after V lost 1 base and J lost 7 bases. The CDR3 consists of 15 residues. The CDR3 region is CASSIGSSGGNEQFF. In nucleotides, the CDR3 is TGTGCCAGTAGTATAGGGTCTAGCGGGGGGAATGAGCAGTTCTTC.

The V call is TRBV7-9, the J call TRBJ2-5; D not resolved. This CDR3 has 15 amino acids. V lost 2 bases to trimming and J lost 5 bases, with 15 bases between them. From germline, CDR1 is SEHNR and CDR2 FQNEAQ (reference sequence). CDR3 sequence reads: CASSLRVGSVETQYF. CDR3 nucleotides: TGTGCCAGCAGCTTAAGGGTAGGATCGGTCGAGACCCAGTACTTC.

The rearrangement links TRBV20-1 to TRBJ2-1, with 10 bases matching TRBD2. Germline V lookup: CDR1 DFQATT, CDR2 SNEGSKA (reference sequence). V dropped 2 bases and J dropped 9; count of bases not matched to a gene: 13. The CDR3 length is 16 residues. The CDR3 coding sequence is TGCAGTGCTAGACGAGGTCTAGCGGGAGTCGGGAGTGAGCAGTTCTTC. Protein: CSARRGLAGVGSEQFF.

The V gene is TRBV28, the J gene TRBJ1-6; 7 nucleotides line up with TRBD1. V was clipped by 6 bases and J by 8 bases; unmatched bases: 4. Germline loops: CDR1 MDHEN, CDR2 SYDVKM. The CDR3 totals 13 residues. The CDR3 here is CASSPGTDSPLHF. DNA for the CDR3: TGTGCCAGCAGCCCCGGGACAGATTCACCCCTCCACTTT.

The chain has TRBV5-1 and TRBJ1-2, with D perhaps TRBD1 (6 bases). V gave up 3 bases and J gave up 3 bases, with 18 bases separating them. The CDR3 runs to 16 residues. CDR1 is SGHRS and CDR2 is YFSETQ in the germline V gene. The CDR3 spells CASSWGGANGHYGYTF. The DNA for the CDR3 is TGCGCCAGCAGCTGGGGGGGGGCCAATGGTCACTATGGCTACACCTTC.

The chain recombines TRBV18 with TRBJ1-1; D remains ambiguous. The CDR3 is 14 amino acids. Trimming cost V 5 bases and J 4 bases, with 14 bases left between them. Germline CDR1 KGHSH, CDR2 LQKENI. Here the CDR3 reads CASSSPFESTEAFF. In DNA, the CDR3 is TGTGCCAGCTCATCCCCCTTTGAGAGCACTGAAGCTTTCTTT.

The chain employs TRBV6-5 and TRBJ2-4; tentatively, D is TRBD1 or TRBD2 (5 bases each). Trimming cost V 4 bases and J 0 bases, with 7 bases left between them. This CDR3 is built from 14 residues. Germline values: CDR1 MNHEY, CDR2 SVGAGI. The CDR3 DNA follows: TGTGCCAGCAGTTCCGGGACAGCCAAAAACATTCAGTACTTC. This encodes CASSSGTAKNIQYF.

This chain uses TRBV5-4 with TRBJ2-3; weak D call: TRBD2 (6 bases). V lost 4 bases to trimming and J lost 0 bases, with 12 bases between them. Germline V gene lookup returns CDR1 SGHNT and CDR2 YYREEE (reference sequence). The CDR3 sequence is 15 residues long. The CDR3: CASSLSGTSTDTQYF. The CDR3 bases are TGTGCCAGCAGCCTTAGCGGAACTAGCACAGATACGCAGTATTTT.

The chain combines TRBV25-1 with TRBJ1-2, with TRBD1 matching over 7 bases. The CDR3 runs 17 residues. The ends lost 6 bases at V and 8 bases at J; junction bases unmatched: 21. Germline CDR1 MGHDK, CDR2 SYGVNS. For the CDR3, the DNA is TGTGCCAGCAGCCATATGGGAGGGGGCTTAAGGTTGGGCGGCTACACCTTC. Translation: CASSHMGGGLRLGGYTF.

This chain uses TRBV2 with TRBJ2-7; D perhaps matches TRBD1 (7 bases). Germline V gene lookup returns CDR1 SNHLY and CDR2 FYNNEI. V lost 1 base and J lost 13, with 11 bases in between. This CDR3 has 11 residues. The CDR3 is CASSEGRGAYF. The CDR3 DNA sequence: TGTGCCAGCAGTGAAGGCAGGGGGGCTTACTTC.

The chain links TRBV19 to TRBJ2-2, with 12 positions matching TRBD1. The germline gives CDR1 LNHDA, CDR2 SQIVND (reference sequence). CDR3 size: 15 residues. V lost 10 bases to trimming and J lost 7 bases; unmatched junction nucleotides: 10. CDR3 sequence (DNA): TGTGCCACCCGGGACAGGGGGCGGGTAAGCGGGGAGCTGTTTTTT. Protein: CATRDRGRVSGELFF.

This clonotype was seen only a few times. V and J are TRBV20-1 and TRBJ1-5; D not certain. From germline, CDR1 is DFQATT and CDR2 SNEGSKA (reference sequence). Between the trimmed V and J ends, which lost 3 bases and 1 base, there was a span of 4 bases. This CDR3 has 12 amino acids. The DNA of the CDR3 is TGCAGTGCTAGGGAGAGCAATCAGCCCCAGCATTTT. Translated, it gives CSARESNQPQHF.

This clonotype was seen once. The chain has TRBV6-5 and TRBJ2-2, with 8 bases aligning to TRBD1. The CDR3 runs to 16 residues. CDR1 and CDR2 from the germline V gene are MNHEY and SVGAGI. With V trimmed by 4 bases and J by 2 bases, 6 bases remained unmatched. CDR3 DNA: TGTGCCAGCAGTTTCGGACAGGGAAGTAACACCGGGGAGCTGTTTTTT. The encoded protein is CASSFGQGSNTGELFF.

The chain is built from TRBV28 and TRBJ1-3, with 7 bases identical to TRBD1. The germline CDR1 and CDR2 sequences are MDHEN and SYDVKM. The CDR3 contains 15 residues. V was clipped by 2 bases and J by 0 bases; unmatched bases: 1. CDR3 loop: CASSLGTASGNTIYF. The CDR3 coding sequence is TGTGCCAGCAGTTTAGGGACAGCCTCTGGAAACACCATATATTTT.

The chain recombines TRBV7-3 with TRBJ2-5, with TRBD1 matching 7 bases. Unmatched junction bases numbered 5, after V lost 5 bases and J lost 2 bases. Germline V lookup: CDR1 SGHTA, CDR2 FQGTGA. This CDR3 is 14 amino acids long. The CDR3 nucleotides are TGTGCCAGCAGCCCAGGACAGGCTCAAGAGACCCAGTACTTC. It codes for CASSPGQAQETQYF.

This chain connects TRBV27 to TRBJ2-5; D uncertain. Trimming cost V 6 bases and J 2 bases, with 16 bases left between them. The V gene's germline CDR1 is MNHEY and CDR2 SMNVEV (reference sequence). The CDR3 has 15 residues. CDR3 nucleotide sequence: TGTGCCAGCAGCCTAAGGACGGCGGTACAAGAGACCCAGTACTTC. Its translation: CASSLRTAVQETQYF.